The 4 T cell receptor beta chains given below trace back to one sample, sequenced in a study of T cells in Graves' hyperthyroidism and ophthalmopathy. TCR beta CDR3 regions were amplified from RNA transcripts. When the TCR CDR3 underwent first-round RT-PCR, the HTBI primer set was used. TCRdb re-derived calls from the multiplex PCR reads in MiXCR, one entry per CDR3 protein. The sample shows over 300,000 distinct CDR3 sequences, roughly 15% of them seen only once. Sequencing was carried out using blood. The receptors originated from a woman between 40 and 55 years old with Graves' ophthalmopathy.

At least ten counts were recorded for this clonotype. The V and J genes are TRBV11-2 and TRBJ2-5; possibly TRBD2 for D (6 bases). CDR1 is SGHAT, CDR2 FQNNGV, per germline. Trimming left V 2 bases short and J 5 bases short, with 9 bases between. This CDR3 region has 13 residues. As DNA, the CDR3 is TGTGCCAGCAGCTTAAGCCGGGGGGAGACCCAGTACTTC. Its protein is CASSLSRGETQYF.

This clonotype was counted between two and nine times. The chain recombines TRBV6-1 with TRBJ2-1; tentative D call: TRBD1 (6 bases). The V end was cut by 10 bases, the J end by 4 bases, with 11 bases between. Germline V CDR1 and CDR2: MNHNS, SASEGT. This CDR3 region has 12 residues. CDR3 in DNA: TGTGCCACCAGGGGCCCTTACAATGAGCAGTTCTTC. As protein: CATRGPYNEQFF.

This clonotype was picked up a small number of times. J is TRBJ1-2 and V is TRBV29-1; 12 positions agree with TRBD1. Per the germline V gene, CDR1 is SQVTM and CDR2 is ANQGSEA. CDR3 length: 16 residues. V dropped 6 bases and J dropped 2; count of bases not matched to a gene: 10. In DNA, the CDR3 is TGCAGCGTGAACCACGGGACAGGGGGCAAGAACTATGGCTACACCTTC. This gives the protein CSVNHGTGGKNYGYTF.

This clonotype has ten or more counts. The chain carries TRBV7-2 and TRBJ1-5; no clear D gene. This CDR3 has 15 amino acids. The germline V and J ends were trimmed by 1 base and 3 bases, with 10 bases remaining between them. Germline V gives CDR1 SGHTA, CDR2 FQGNSA. The CDR3 here is CASSLGRRDNQPQHF. CDR3 in DNA: TGTGCCAGCAGCTTAGGCCGGAGGGACAATCAGCCCCAGCATTTT.